The present T cell receptor (beta chain) was sequenced within a study of shared T cell receptors in the human thymus. The germline V gene has CDR1 SGHRS and CDR2 YFSETQ. The ends were cut back, 5 bases at V and 1 base at J, with 9 bases in the middle. The CDR3 extends over 13 amino acids. Using immunoSEQ multiplex PCR, the repertoire was profiled, and TCRdb retains in-frame clones only, with some absent. The top ten clones hold roughly 0.0097% of a sample with approximately 660,000 clones, over 75% of them seen once. This clone is a singleton in its sample. These data are also associated with another study on human thymus T cells. That source reports: In corrective heart surgery, resections were taken, and these provided the thymus tissue. Thymic repertoires of unrelated individuals were reported in related research to overlap highly.

The chain combines TRBV5-1 with TRBJ2-5, with D maybe TRBD1 (6 bases). Source material: thymocytes. The sequence derives from a boy in the first two years of life with a congenital heart defect. The CDR3 here is CASRGTPQETQYF. The CDR3 DNA is TGCGCCAGCAGGGGGACACCCCAAGAGACCCAGTACTTC. Together with reference TRBV5-1 and TRBJ2-5, the CDR3 gives the full variable domain: KAGVTQTPRYLIKTRGQQVTLSCSPISGHRSVSWYQQTPGQGLQFLFEYFSETQRNKGNFPGRFSGRQFSNSRSEMNVSTLELGDSALYLCASRGTPQETQYFGPGTRLLVL.